Each of the 15 T cell receptor beta chains below was sequenced from the same sample in a study of blood T cell repertoires in COVID-19. TCRdb's table, derived via immunoSEQ multiplex PCR, lists solely in-frame clones and lacks some. The sample lists 250,000 to 350,000 clones, roughly 88% occurring once. The sequencing sample was made of peripheral blood. Receptors originate from a woman aged 45-65 years with acute or convalescent COVID-19.

The rearrangement uses TRBV19 and TRBJ1-1; a possible D gene is TRBD1 (5 bases). The V and J ends lost 7 bases and 0 bases respectively, with 18 bases between them. Germline V lookup: CDR1 LNHDA, CDR2 SQIVND (reference sequence). The length of the CDR3 is 16 residues. CDR3 nucleotide sequence: TGTGCCAGTATAAGGTCGACAGCAGATCTGAACACTGAAGCTTTCTTT. Translating gives CASIRSTADLNTEAFF.

The gene calls are TRBV11-1 and TRBJ2-1; TRBD2 matches at 11 bases. The germline CDR1 and CDR2 sequences are SGHAT and FQDESV (reference sequence). V shed 1 base, J shed 7 bases, and the junction held 3 bases outside the gene matches. CDR3 size: 15 residues. CDR3 amino acids: CASSLGVAGGNEQFF. Written as DNA, the CDR3 is TGTGCCAGCAGCTTAGGGGTAGCGGGAGGGAATGAGCAGTTCTTC.

As for this clone: One end of the junction fails to match germline, which may point to a read error. J is TRBJ2-5 and V is TRBV24-1; TRBD1 is a possible D gene (6 bases). In germline, CDR1 is KGHDR, CDR2 SFDVKD. The CDR3 extends over 17 amino acids. This CDR3 is CATSDVGANHVQETRYF. The CDR3 nucleotides are TGTGCCACCAGTGATGTGGGGGCAAATCACGTTCAAGAGACCCGGTACTTC.

This sequence joins TRBV9 and TRBJ2-2; TRBD2 matches at 7 bases. V dropped 0 bases and J dropped 2; count of bases not matched to a gene: 7. CDR1 and CDR2 (germline): SGDLS, YYNGEE. This CDR3 has 17 amino acids. The DNA for the CDR3 is TGTGCCAGCAGCGTAGCTCGGGGGAGGGCCAACACCGGGGAGCTGTTTTTT. It translates to CASSVARGRANTGELFF.

Here the CDR3 reads CASSVALVTDTQYF. CDR3 in DNA: TGTGCCAGCAGCGTAGCACTAGTTACCGATACGCAGTATTTT. The chain carries TRBV9 and TRBJ2-3; a weak D match, TRBD2 (5 bases). V was cut by 0 bases and J by 6 bases, with 11 bases left in between. There are 14 residues in the CDR3. The germline gives CDR1 SGDLS, CDR2 YYNGEE. Supplemented by reference TRBV9 and TRBJ2-3, the full variable domain reads DSGVTQTPKHLITATGQRVTLRCSPRSGDLSVYWYQQSLDQGLQFLIQYYNGEERAKGNILERFSAQQFPDLHSELNLSSLELGDSALYFCASSVALVTDTQYFGPGTRLTVL.

This chain joins TRBV28 and TRBJ2-7, with 8 nucleotides matching TRBD2. This CDR3 has 13 residues. J was trimmed by 6 bases and V by 6 bases; bases with no gene match: 7. Germline loops: CDR1 MDHEN, CDR2 SYDVKM. DNA of the CDR3: TGTGCCAGCAGGACGGGAGGGCCGATCGAGCAGTACTTC. It is translated as CASRTGGPIEQYF.

The CDR3: CSGMDRASTDTQYF. As DNA, the CDR3 is TGCAGCGGGATGGACAGGGCTAGCACAGATACGCAGTATTTT. The chain carries TRBV29-1 and TRBJ2-3, with 8 bases lining up with TRBD1. This CDR3 is 14 amino acids long. The germline CDR1 and CDR2 sequences are SQVTM and ANQGSEA. V trimming: 7 bases; J trimming: 0 bases; junction bases outside the gene matches: 6.

This chain links TRBV19 with TRBJ1-5, with 9 bases matching TRBD1. V shed 4 bases and J 5 bases; nucleotides not matched to a gene: 6. Looked up from germline, CDR1 is LNHDA and CDR2 is SQIVND (reference sequence). The CDR3 contains 15 residues. The CDR3 protein is CASSTDRGRHQPQHF. The CDR3 DNA reads TGTGCCAGTAGTACGGACAGGGGACGACATCAGCCCCAGCATTTT.

This sequence joins TRBV5-1 and TRBJ1-1; TRBD1 aligns across 10 bases. There are 15 residues in the CDR3. Trimming took 3 bases from V and 4 from J; bases not matched to a gene: 6. CDR1 is SGHRS, CDR2 YFSETQ, per germline. The CDR3 loop reads CASSSGQGMSTEAFF. The CDR3 coding sequence is TGCGCCAGCAGCTCGGGACAGGGGATGAGCACTGAAGCTTTCTTT.

V usage is TRBV3-1 (or the pseudogene TRBV3-2) and J usage is TRBJ2-1; weak D call: TRBD2 (5 bases). CDR3 length equals 13 residues. Germline V CDR1 and CDR2: LGHDT, YNNKEL (reference sequence). Between the trimmed V and J ends, which lost 3 bases and 7 bases, there was a span of 10 bases. The CDR3 DNA follows: TGTGCCAGCAGCCATCTTAGCGAGAATGAGCAGTTCTTC. This sequence encodes CASSHLSENEQFF.

The V call is TRBV6-5, the J call TRBJ2-7; D is possibly TRBD2 (6 bases). Looked up from germline, CDR1 is MNHEY and CDR2 is SVGAGI. The V end lost 6 bases, the J end lost 1 base, and 13 bases lay between the germline ends. The CDR3 loop spans 14 amino acids. The CDR3 bases are TGTGCCAGCAGGGCGGGGTCCCGATCCTACGAGCAGTACTTC. Residues: CASRAGSRSYEQYF.

This chain links TRBV5-1 with TRBJ2-1; D is ambiguous. The CDR3 has 14 amino acids. Trimming shortened V by 1 base and J by 0 bases, and 5 bases separated the two germline ends. CDR1 and CDR2 (germline): SGHRS, YFSETQ. The CDR3 reads CASSLSVSYNEQFF. The CDR3 DNA follows: TGCGCCAGCAGCTTGTCCGTCTCCTACAATGAGCAGTTCTTC. Together with reference TRBV5-1 and TRBJ2-1, the CDR3 gives the full variable domain: KAGVTQTPRYLIKTRGQQVTLSCSPISGHRSVSWYQQTPGQGLQFLFEYFSETQRNKGNFPGRFSGRQFSNSRSEMNVSTLELGDSALYLCASSLSVSYNEQFFGPGTRLTVL.

This clone was recorded only once. The V call is TRBV6-5, the J call TRBJ2-7; 7 bases agree with TRBD1. There are 12 residues in the CDR3. Germline lookup yields CDR1 MNHEY and CDR2 SVGAGI. V gave up 5 bases and J gave up 5 bases; unmatched junction bases: 3. CDR3 nucleotide sequence: TGTGCCAGCAGTCGACAGGGCAACGAGCAGTACTTC. Translated, it gives CASSRQGNEQYF.

The chain is built from TRBV6-5 and TRBJ1-4; perhaps TRBD1 as D (5 bases). This CDR3 is built from 15 residues. The germline gives CDR1 MNHEY, CDR2 SVGAGI. Trimming took off 2 bases at V and 3 bases at J, with 10 bases between the two ends. CDR3 sequence: CASSYREGANEKLFF. The CDR3 nucleotides read TGTGCCAGCAGTTACAGGGAAGGGGCTAATGAAAAACTGTTTTTT.

The chain carries TRBV7-2 and TRBJ2-7; D is possibly TRBD2 (6 bases). The CDR3 has 13 residues. Germline lookup yields CDR1 SGHTA and CDR2 FQGNSA. Trimming stripped 3 bases from V and 3 bases from J, with 9 bases between. The CDR3 reads CASSLGGYYEQYF. CDR3 sequence (DNA): TGTGCCAGCAGCTTGGGGGGATACTACGAGCAGTACTTC.